This entry features one T cell receptor beta chain sequence. Sequencing was performed with immunoSEQ multiplex PCR; in TCRdb, only in-frame clones are kept and a portion is missing. The table has tens of thousands of clones, around 92% seen once; the top ten hold about 2.7%. V shed 3 bases, J shed 7 bases, and the junction held 5 bases outside the gene matches. Germline V gives CDR1 SGHTA, CDR2 FQGNSA. This CDR3 region has 14 residues. The data were obtained in a study of T cells after somatic rescue of genetic block. The rearrangement uses TRBV7-2 and TRBJ1-4; 7 bases line up with TRBD1. The material sequenced was peripheral blood mononuclear cells (PBMCs). The sequence came from a middle-aged man. CDR3: CASSFSQGGEKLFF. CDR3 in DNA: TGTGCCAGCAGCTTTTCCCAGGGGGGTGAAAAACTGTTTTTT.